Presented here are 31 T cell receptor beta chains from one specimen sequenced in a study of shared clonotypes between healthy human individuals. Libraries were prepared by immunoSEQ multiplex PCR; TCRdb keeps only in-frame clonotypes and omits some of them. This sample has under 1 million clones; nearly 95% occur once, and the top ten carry less than 25%. Naive CD8 cells lacked CD45RO and underwent positive selection for CCR7, leaving out terminally differentiated effector memory CD45RA+ cells. Input material: naive CD8+ T cells sorted from blood. The source of these receptors is a man aged 30 to 45 in good health.

The chain has TRBV7-8 and TRBJ2-7, with 13 bases that match TRBD2. CDR1 and CDR2 from the germline V gene are SGHVS and FQNEAQ. V dropped 1 base and J dropped 2; count of bases not matched to a gene: 5. This CDR3 comprises 17 residues. The CDR3 protein is CASSLGTSGSGTYEQYF. CDR3 in DNA: TGTGCCAGCAGCTTAGGGACTAGCGGGAGTGGAACCTACGAGCAGTACTTC.

V usage is TRBV5-1 and J usage is TRBJ2-7; D might be TRBD1 (5 bases). Trimming stripped 0 bases from V and 0 bases from J, with 13 bases between. The CDR3 runs 16 residues. The germline V gene encodes CDR1 SGHRS and CDR2 YFSETQ. This chain's CDR3 is CASSLGQGIPSYEQYF. The CDR3 nucleotides read TGCGCCAGCAGCTTGGGTCAGGGAATCCCCTCCTACGAGCAGTACTTC.

This chain connects TRBV15 to TRBJ2-7, with 8 bases aligning to TRBD1. The CDR3 is 13 amino acids. Germline V gene data show CDR1 as LNHNV and CDR2 as YYDKDF (reference sequence). V shed 8 bases and J 1 base; nucleotides not matched to a gene: 4. CDR3 sequence: CATEDRESYEQYF. For the CDR3, the DNA is TGTGCCACCGAGGACAGGGAGTCCTACGAGCAGTACTTC.

The V call is TRBV7-2, the J call TRBJ1-2; TRBD1 is a possible D gene (6 bases). Germline CDR1 SGHTA, CDR2 FQGNSA. This CDR3 region has 15 residues. Between the trimmed V and J ends, which lost 2 bases and 4 bases, there was a span of 14 bases. Here the CDR3 reads CASSLYRGTPYGYTF. The CDR3 DNA reads TGTGCCAGCAGCTTATATCGTGGGACACCCTATGGCTACACCTTC.

V gene TRBV29-1 combines with J gene TRBJ2-3; D uncertain. The CDR3 spans 13 residues. Germline CDR1 SQVTM, CDR2 ANQGSEA. V was pared by 0 bases and J by 4 bases, with 8 bases between. The DNA for the CDR3 is TGCAGCGTTGAAGATCTAGAGTCAGATACGCAGTATTTT. This codes for CSVEDLESDTQYF.

The rearrangement joins TRBV10-2 to TRBJ2-7; 7 nucleotides align to TRBD2. This CDR3 has 17 amino acids. V dropped 3 bases and J dropped 1; count of bases not matched to a gene: 12. Germline V gene lookup returns CDR1 WSHSY and CDR2 SAAADI. This CDR3 reads CASSESYPDSGSYEQYF. CDR3 nucleotide sequence: TGCGCCAGCAGTGAATCATATCCAGATAGCGGGTCCTACGAGCAGTACTTC.

The chain joins TRBV7-8 to TRBJ1-2; possible D gene TRBD1, 6 bases. Trimming took 0 bases from V and 2 from J, leaving 13 bases between them. From germline, CDR1 is SGHVS and CDR2 FQNEAQ. The CDR3 has 16 amino acids. The CDR3 region is CASSLALGDTNYGYTF. CDR3 DNA: TGTGCCAGCAGCTTAGCGCTTGGGGACACGAACTATGGCTACACCTTC.

The V and J genes are TRBV11-2 and TRBJ2-2; no clear D. Looked up from germline, CDR1 is SGHAT and CDR2 is FQNNGV. The CDR3 has 17 residues. V lost 4 bases and J 0 bases, leaving 15 bases between the germline ends. The CDR3 nucleotides read TGTGCCAGCAGCTCCCCGGAGACATCCGCGAACACCGGGGAGCTGTTTTTT. Translated, it gives CASSSPETSANTGELFF.

The rearrangement uses TRBV7-8 and TRBJ2-7, with 10 bases aligning to TRBD2. Germline CDR1 reads SGHVS; CDR2 reads FQNEAQ. This CDR3 has 15 amino acids. Unmatched junction bases numbered 10, after V lost 6 bases and J lost 5 bases. CDR3 DNA sequence: TGTGCCAGCAGTGAACTAGCGGGGCTGAGGGACGAGCAGTACTTC. It yields the protein CASSELAGLRDEQYF.

The V call is TRBV5-1, the J call TRBJ2-7; TRBD2 matches at 12 bases. Germline trimming cut 0 bases from V and 1 base from J; bases unmatched to any gene: 8. Germline V lookup: CDR1 SGHRS, CDR2 YFSETQ. The CDR3 has 18 residues. The CDR3 region has the DNA TGCGCCAGCAGCTTGGGGCCTAGCGGGAGGGCCGTTTCCTACGAGCAGTACTTC. This encodes CASSLGPSGRAVSYEQYF.

This chain joins TRBV6-6 and TRBJ1-2, with unresolved D. Germline CDR1 reads MNHNY; CDR2 reads SVGAGI (reference sequence). The CDR3 is 12 residues long. V dropped 6 bases and J dropped 4 bases, with 9 bases sitting between them. The CDR3 coding sequence is TGTGCCAGCAGCCCCCCTGGCTATGGCTACACCTTC. Its translation: CASSPPGYGYTF.

The chain carries TRBV4-1 and TRBJ2-3; D gene ambiguous. From germline, CDR1 is MGHRA and CDR2 YSYEKL. The CDR3 has 14 amino acids. V was trimmed by 5 bases and J by 3 bases, leaving 12 bases between them. The CDR3, as DNA: TGCGCCAGCAGCTTCCGCATCGGGACAGATACGCAGTATTTT. It yields the protein CASSFRIGTDTQYF.

The chain has TRBV7-2 and TRBJ2-7; D unresolved. The V gene's germline CDR1 is SGHTA and CDR2 FQGNSA. CDR3 length: 15 amino acids. V was clipped by 2 bases and J by 0 bases, with 11 bases between them. DNA of the CDR3: TGTGCCAGCAGCTTAAACGGATCTCCCTCCTACGAGCAGTACTTC. Translating it yields CASSLNGSPSYEQYF.

The chain recombines TRBV10-3 with TRBJ2-1, with D perhaps TRBD1 (6 bases). Germline assignment: CDR1 ENHRY and CDR2 SYGVKD. The CDR3 totals 12 residues. With 6 bases removed from V and 4 bases from J, the gap between germline ends came to 7 bases. CDR3 region: CAISGQYNEQFF. CDR3 nucleotides: TGTGCCATCAGCGGACAGTACAATGAGCAGTTCTTC.

Remarks on this clone: The sample holds other DNA sequences that translate to the same CDR3. For the CDR3, the DNA is TGCGCCAGCAGCCAAGTGGGAAGCTCCTACGAGCAGTACTTC. Translation gives CASSQVGSSYEQYF. This rearrangement joins TRBV4-1 to TRBJ2-7, with D uncertain. Trimming stripped 1 base from V and 0 bases from J, with 7 bases between. CDR1 is MGHRA and CDR2 is YSYEKL in the germline V gene. The CDR3 covers 14 residues.

This CDR3 is CASTAQGRESSYEQYF. As DNA, the CDR3 is TGTGCCAGCACCGCTCAAGGGCGGGAGAGCTCCTACGAGCAGTACTTC. V gene TRBV2 combines with J gene TRBJ2-7; 7 positions agree with TRBD2. Looked up from germline, CDR1 is SNHLY and CDR2 is FYNNEI. This CDR3 comprises 16 residues. V dropped 7 bases and J dropped 0; count of bases not matched to a gene: 12.

The chain recombines TRBV27 with TRBJ2-7, with D unresolved. Trimming took off 7 bases at V and 5 bases at J, with 9 bases between the two ends. This CDR3 contains 11 residues. Germline CDR1 is MNHEY and CDR2 is SMNVEV (reference sequence). In DNA, the CDR3 is TGTGCCAGCATTAAGGGAAACGAGCAGTACTTC. Encoded protein: CASIKGNEQYF.

This clone was counted a single time. The chain is built from TRBV11-2 and TRBJ2-2; 9 bases are shared with TRBD1. The germline V gene has CDR1 SGHAT and CDR2 FQNNGV. J lost 5 bases, V lost 7 bases, and 5 bases had no gene match. The CDR3 runs 14 residues. The CDR3 protein is CASTEGTGTGELFF. As DNA, the CDR3 is TGTGCCAGCACCGAGGGGACAGGGACCGGGGAGCTGTTTTTT.

V gene TRBV27 combines with J gene TRBJ2-1; D is perhaps TRBD2 (6 bases). CDR3 length: 14 amino acids. CDR1 MNHEY and CDR2 SMNVEV come from the germline V gene (reference sequence). Trimming shortened V by 3 bases and J by 7 bases, and 13 bases separated the two germline ends. The CDR3 here is CASSLGTSMNEQFF. CDR3 bases: TGTGCCAGCAGTTTGGGAACTAGCATGAATGAGCAGTTCTTC.

The genes are TRBV19 and TRBJ2-1, with 9 bases identical to TRBD1. Germline V lookup: CDR1 LNHDA, CDR2 SQIVND (reference sequence). Unmatched junction bases numbered 11, after V lost 2 bases and J lost 3 bases. The CDR3 is made up of 18 amino acids. CDR3 nucleotides: TGTGCCAGTAGTATATTGTGGGGACAGGGTGGAGGCTACAATGAGCAGTTCTTC. This translates into CASSILWGQGGGYNEQFF.

V is TRBV7-9 and J is TRBJ2-7; D tentatively reads TRBD1 or TRBD2 (6 bases each). Trimming removed 0 bases from V and 5 bases from J, with 14 bases in between. The CDR3 totals 15 residues. CDR1 is SEHNR, CDR2 FQNEAQ, per germline (reference sequence). CDR3 bases: TGTGCCAGCAGCTTAGCCGGGGGACAAGCCAACGAGCAGTACTTC. Translated, it gives CASSLAGGQANEQYF.

Note on this clone: Other DNA sequences in this specimen translate into the identical CDR3. The CDR3 nucleotides read TGTGCCAGCAGTTTATCGGTGGAATACAATGAGCAGTTCTTC. This encodes CASSLSVEYNEQFF. V gene TRBV27 combines with J gene TRBJ2-1; D remains unclear. V lost 0 bases and J lost 4, with 7 bases in between. Germline V gene lookup returns CDR1 MNHEY and CDR2 SMNVEV (reference sequence). The CDR3 is 14 residues long.

This clone has a single count. This chain links TRBV11-2 with TRBJ2-7, with a possible D match to TRBD1 (5 bases). The CDR3 extends over 15 amino acids. From germline, CDR1 is SGHAT and CDR2 FQNNGV. The V gene lost 2 bases and the J gene lost 1 base, with 12 bases spanning the gap. CDR3 bases: TGTGCCAGCAGCTTACGGTCGCAGGGATCCTACGAGCAGTACTTC. Translating gives CASSLRSQGSYEQYF.

This clone has just one count. The chain recombines TRBV7-6 with TRBJ2-7; possibly TRBD1 for D (6 bases). V lost 4 bases to trimming and J lost 5 bases, with 15 bases between them. CDR3 size: 14 residues. Germline-derived CDR1 and CDR2 are SGHVS and FNYEAQ. The CDR3 reads CASSSVTGYDEQYF. The CDR3 DNA reads TGTGCCAGCAGCTCGGTCACAGGGTACGACGAGCAGTACTTC.

This sequence joins TRBV11-3 and TRBJ2-2, with 8 nucleotides matching TRBD2. CDR3 length equals 15 residues. The trim removed 5 bases at V and 1 base at J, leaving 3 bases unmatched. The germline gives CDR1 SGHNT, CDR2 YENEEA. CDR3 amino acids: CASSAGLGNTGELFF. The CDR3 DNA reads as TGTGCCAGCAGCGCGGGACTAGGGAACACCGGGGAGCTGTTTTTT.

V is TRBV21-1 and J is TRBJ2-2; the table assigns TRBD1, which was not confirmed against the DNA. TRBV21-1 is designated a pseudogene. The CDR3 sequence is 19 residues long. The CDR3 region has the DNA TGTGCCAGCAGCAAAGCGCTTTTACCAGGGTATGCGAACACCGGGGAGCTGTTTTTT. Translated: CASSKALLPGYANTGELFF.

J is TRBJ2-3 and V is TRBV19; D possibly corresponds to TRBD2 (5 bases). V was pared by 3 bases and J by 1 base, with 11 bases between. Germline CDR1 LNHDA, CDR2 SQIVND (reference sequence). The CDR3 contains 15 residues. CDR3: CASSMTSGRTDTQYF. CDR3 nucleotide sequence: TGTGCCAGTAGTATGACCAGCGGTCGCACAGATACGCAGTATTTT. Supplemented by reference TRBV19 and TRBJ2-3, the full variable domain reads DGGITQSPKYLFRKEGQNVTLSCEQNLNHDAMYWYRQDPGQGLRLIYYSQIVNDFQKGDIAEGYSVSREKKESFPLTVTSAQKNPTAFYLCASSMTSGRTDTQYFGPGTRLTVL.

The chain employs TRBV6-6 and TRBJ2-7; no reliable D call. The germline V gene encodes CDR1 MNHNY and CDR2 SVGAGI (reference sequence). The CDR3 is 13 amino acids. The V and J ends lost 0 bases and 5 bases respectively, with 8 bases between them. This chain's CDR3 is CASSYSGYHEQYF. As DNA, the CDR3 is TGTGCCAGCAGTTACTCCGGGTACCACGAGCAGTACTTC.

V usage is TRBV5-5 and J usage is TRBJ1-1, with D uncertain. Germline CDR1 is SGHKS and CDR2 is YYEKEE (reference sequence). The CDR3 covers 15 residues. The V end was cut by 0 bases, the J end by 0 bases, with 9 bases between. The CDR3 sequence: CASSLGDGMNTEAFF. The DNA of the CDR3 is TGTGCCAGCAGCTTGGGGGATGGGATGAACACTGAAGCTTTCTTT.

Ten or more counts support this clone. This chain joins TRBV27 and TRBJ2-2; D uncertain. Between the trimmed V and J ends, which lost 6 bases and 6 bases, there was a span of 11 bases. Looked up from germline, CDR1 is MNHEY and CDR2 is SMNVEV (reference sequence). The CDR3 contains 13 residues. CDR3 region: CASSSRLAGELFF. The CDR3 coding sequence is TGTGCCAGCAGCTCCCGATTGGCCGGGGAGCTGTTTTTT.

This clone was counted only a few times. The J gene is TRBJ2-2, the V gene TRBV4-3; D ambiguous. Per the germline V gene, CDR1 is LGHNA and CDR2 is YSLEER. CDR3 length: 15 amino acids. V was shortened by 0 bases and J by 3 bases, with 8 bases between the two germline ends. The CDR3 here is CASSQDIGDTGELFF. The CDR3 DNA follows: TGCGCCAGCAGCCAAGACATTGGAGACACCGGGGAGCTGTTTTTT.